This TCR beta chain was sequenced in a study of beta chain features in type 1 diabetes. Study findings and constraints: PCR, the amplification step, might favor shorter templates, equally in patients and controls. A moderate, significant TCRB CDR3 shortening appeared in type 1 diabetes across four CD4+ subsets. Type 1 diabetes patients had VDJ junctions that carried fewer insertions and more deletions.

This clone was observed at least ten times. The antigen is unknown. Sequenced material consisted of expressed TCRB transcripts (all of the isolated RNA was reverse transcribed). Clones were read by immunoSEQ multiplex PCR, and TCRdb kept only the in-frame ones, dropping some. There are nearly 350,000 clones in the sample; less than 10% occur only once, and less than 0.45% lies in the top ten. Germline-derived CDR1 and CDR2 are MDHEN and SYDVKM. V shed 6 bases and J shed 0 bases, with 15 bases lying between them. There are 16 residues in the CDR3. V gene TRBV28 combines with J gene TRBJ1-3; a possible D gene is TRBD1 (6 bases). The clonotype comes from a woman aged 18 to 35 in good health. The sample taken for sequencing was central memory CD4+ T cells from blood. The CDR3 spells CASSLRTGTSGNTIYF. CDR3 sequence (DNA): TGTGCCAGCAGCCTAAGAACAGGGACCTCTGGAAACACCATATATTTT.